A single sample gave rise to the 32 T cell receptor beta chains below, sequenced in a study of shared clonotypes between healthy human individuals. Sequenced by immunoSEQ multiplex PCR; TCRdb stores in-frame clones only, minus some. Among about 300,000 clones listed, roughly 70% were seen once. Sequencing was done on a sample of memory CD4+ T cells sorted from blood. This sample's subset: CD45RA-negative fraction. Every receptor here comes from a young man in good health.

This clone was seen ten or more times. Distinct nucleotide sequences in the sample also encode this CDR3. This chain uses TRBV6-5 with TRBJ1-2, with TRBD1 as a possible D gene (6 bases). Deletions cut 6 bases from V and 8 bases from J, with 10 bases between. CDR3 length: 11 residues. Germline V gene lookup returns CDR1 MNHEY and CDR2 SVGAGI. CDR3 in amino acids: CASSQGGGYTF. Here the CDR3 DNA reads TGTGCCAGCAGCCAAGGGGGAGGCTACACCTTC.

The chain joins TRBV2 to TRBJ2-1, with 15 bases identical to TRBD2. Germline V gene data show CDR1 as SNHLY and CDR2 as FYNNEI. Trimming removed 1 base from V and 7 bases from J; junction bases left unmatched: 8. The CDR3 extends over 18 amino acids. The CDR3 spells CASSEEGLAGGVLNEQFF. The CDR3 nucleotides are TGTGCCAGCAGTGAAGAGGGACTAGCGGGAGGAGTGTTAAATGAGCAGTTCTTC.

The V gene is TRBV5-1, the J gene TRBJ2-7; no clear D gene. The CDR3 consists of 14 residues. Germline values: CDR1 SGHRS, CDR2 YFSETQ. Trimming shortened V by 5 bases and J by 0 bases, and 12 bases separated the two germline ends. CDR3 DNA sequence: TGCGCCAGCAGGGATCCCCGGACCTCCTACGAGCAGTACTTC. It is translated as CASRDPRTSYEQYF.

The V and J genes are TRBV7-9 and TRBJ2-1; the match to TRBD2 covers 8 bases. Germline V gene sequence: CDR1 SEHNR, CDR2 FQNEAQ (reference sequence). J was trimmed by 10 bases and V by 4 bases; bases with no gene match: 6. CDR3 length: 13 amino acids. This CDR3 reads CASSSKLAAEQFF. DNA for the CDR3: TGTGCCAGCAGCTCCAAACTAGCGGCAGAGCAGTTCTTC.

As to this clone: The junction differs from germline at one of its ends, possibly a read error. V and J are TRBV18 and TRBJ1-1; D not certain. The CDR3 loop spans 13 amino acids. Germline-derived CDR1 and CDR2 are KGHSH and LQKENI. CDR3 residues: CASAPGSTGWAFF. The CDR3 region has the DNA TGTGCCAGCGCACCGGGGAGTACGGGGTGGGCTTTCTTT.

This clone was counted a single time. This chain links TRBV6-6 with TRBJ2-2; 7 positions agree with TRBD1. Germline V lookup: CDR1 MNHNY, CDR2 SVGAGI (reference sequence). The V gene end was trimmed by 6 bases and the J gene end by 2 bases; junction bases not matched to a gene: 3. The CDR3 length is 14 residues. The CDR3 bases are TGTGCCAGCAGCGCAGGGGGAAACACCGGGGAGCTGTTTTTT. Translating it yields CASSAGGNTGELFF.

The V call is TRBV7-3, the J call TRBJ1-5; D uncertain. Trimming removed 2 bases from V and 5 bases from J, with 7 bases in between. CDR1 and CDR2 (germline): SGHTA, FQGTGA. CDR3 size: 13 residues. Written as DNA, the CDR3 is TGTGCCAGCAGCTTACAAGGAGATCAGCCCCAGCATTTT. The encoded protein is CASSLQGDQPQHF.

This chain connects TRBV2 to TRBJ2-5; D is undetermined. This CDR3 comprises 12 residues. Germline CDR1 and CDR2: SNHLY and FYNNEI. V lost 7 bases and J 1 base, leaving 7 bases between the germline ends. In DNA form, the CDR3 reads TGTGCCAGCATTGTGTCCCAAGAGACCCAGTACTTC. Translating it yields CASIVSQETQYF.

This clone was counted between two and nine times. The rearrangement joins TRBV5-1 to TRBJ2-7; D is undetermined. CDR1 is SGHRS, CDR2 YFSETQ, per germline. The CDR3 covers 15 residues. Trimming left V 6 bases short and J 1 base short, with 17 bases between. The CDR3 DNA reads as TGCGCCAGCACCCCTGGTGGGTCAATTTCCTACGAGCAGTACTTC. This encodes CASTPGGSISYEQYF.

V usage is TRBV18 and J usage is TRBJ2-7; TRBD2 matches 7 bases. CDR3 length: 15 amino acids. Per the germline V gene, CDR1 is KGHSH and CDR2 is LQKENI. Losses at the gene ends were 4 bases for V and 2 bases for J; bases not matched to a gene: 8. The CDR3 region has the DNA TGTGCCAGCTCACGGGGGGGTCAGGGCCCCTACGAGCAGTACTTC. Its translation is CASSRGGQGPYEQYF.

V is TRBV4-3 and J is TRBJ1-5, with D hard to call. Germline V gene lookup returns CDR1 LGHNA and CDR2 YSLEER. This CDR3 comprises 13 residues. V was clipped by 3 bases and J by 5 bases, with 8 bases between them. The CDR3 spells CASSQHSYQPQHF. Written as DNA, the CDR3 is TGCGCCAGCAGCCAGCACAGCTATCAGCCCCAGCATTTT.

CDR3 protein: CASTFQQAGNTIYF. CDR3 sequence (DNA): TGTGCCAGCACATTCCAACAGGCTGGAAACACCATATATTTT. The chain combines TRBV6-6 with TRBJ1-3, with D possibly being TRBD1 (5 bases). Trimming took off 7 bases at V and 2 bases at J, with 12 bases between the two ends. The CDR3 is 14 residues long. Per the germline V gene, CDR1 is MNHNY and CDR2 is SVGAGI (reference sequence).

This chain uses TRBV2 with TRBJ2-1; 7 bases map to TRBD2. This CDR3 has 13 residues. The V and J ends lost 6 bases and 4 bases, in that order; junction bases with no gene match: 3. Germline-derived CDR1 and CDR2 are SNHLY and FYNNEI. CDR3 DNA sequence: TGTGCCAGCAGGCCTAGCGGATACAATGAGCAGTTCTTC. Its translation: CASRPSGYNEQFF. Variable domain in full (rest from reference TRBV2 and TRBJ2-1): EPEVTQTPSHQVTQMGQEVILRCVPISNHLYFYWYRQILGQKVEFLVSFYNNEISEKSEIFDDQFSVERPDGSNFTLKIRSTKLEDSAMYFCASRPSGYNEQFFGPGTRLTVL.

This chain joins TRBV25-1 and TRBJ2-3; TRBD2 matches 8 bases. With V trimmed by 6 bases and J by 2 bases, 7 bases remained unmatched. Per germline, CDR1 MGHDK and CDR2 SYGVNS. This CDR3 has 15 amino acids. CDR3 protein: CASRRAGESTDTQYF. CDR3 coding DNA: TGTGCCAGCAGAAGAGCGGGAGAGTCCACAGATACGCAGTATTTT.

V is TRBV18 and J is TRBJ1-6, with TRBD1 identical over 8 bases. Germline CDR1 and CDR2: KGHSH and LQKENI. The junction had 7 bases not matched to a gene; V was cut back by 4 bases and J by 8 bases. The CDR3 runs 15 residues. The CDR3 here is CASSRQGMGDSPLHF. CDR3 coding DNA: TGTGCCAGCTCACGACAGGGGATGGGGGATTCACCCCTCCACTTT.

The gene calls are TRBV4-3 and TRBJ1-3; D is ambiguous. Germline V gene lookup returns CDR1 LGHNA and CDR2 YSLEER. The CDR3 sequence is 15 residues long. Trimming removed 1 base from V and 7 bases from J, with 14 bases in between. In nucleotides, the CDR3 is TGCGCCAGCAGCCAAGTCCTCCGAGGAGTGAACACCATATATTTT. As protein: CASSQVLRGVNTIYF.

This chain joins TRBV7-2 and TRBJ2-7, with TRBD1 matching 7 bases. Germline CDR1 reads SGHTA; CDR2 reads FQGNSA. This CDR3 contains 14 residues. The V gene end was trimmed by 5 bases and the J gene end by 3 bases; junction bases not matched to a gene: 7. The CDR3 loop is CASSLLGQIYEQYF. The DNA of the CDR3 is TGTGCCAGCAGCCTATTGGGACAGATCTACGAGCAGTACTTC.

Details on this clone: Other DNA variants within this sample encode the same CDR3. The CDR3 is CSARADTQYF. The CDR3 bases are TGCAGTGCTAGGGCAGATACGCAGTATTTT. The V and J genes are TRBV20-1 and TRBJ2-3; D gene ambiguous. The CDR3 is 10 residues long. Per the germline V gene, CDR1 is DFQATT and CDR2 is SNEGSKA (reference sequence). V lost 3 bases to trimming and J lost 4 bases, with 2 bases between them.

The J gene is TRBJ2-5, the V gene TRBV2, with 8 positions matching TRBD2. The junction had 3 bases not matched to a gene; V was cut back by 7 bases and J by 2 bases. CDR3 size: 13 residues. The germline CDR1 and CDR2 sequences are SNHLY and FYNNEI. The chain's CDR3 is CASNGGRQETQYF. CDR3 nucleotide sequence: TGTGCCAGCAACGGCGGGAGGCAAGAGACCCAGTACTTC.

This chain links TRBV18 with TRBJ2-7; TRBD2 aligns across 7 bases. CDR1 and CDR2 from the germline V gene are KGHSH and LQKENI. This CDR3 comprises 16 residues. V shed 1 base, J shed 6 bases, and the junction held 12 bases outside the gene matches. CDR3 sequence reads: CASSPRGGGGSSEQYF. The CDR3 coding sequence is TGTGCCAGCTCACCACGGGGCGGTGGCGGGAGTTCCGAGCAGTACTTC.

The J gene is TRBJ1-3, the V gene TRBV9; 7 nucleotides match TRBD1. There are 14 residues in the CDR3. Germline V CDR1 and CDR2: SGDLS, YYNGEE. V dropped 3 bases and J dropped 3; count of bases not matched to a gene: 3. This chain's CDR3 is CASSGGGVGNTIYF. CDR3 DNA: TGTGCCAGCAGCGGAGGGGGCGTTGGAAACACCATATATTTT.

The chain combines TRBV18 with TRBJ2-3, with D unresolved. V lost 2 bases and J 5 bases, leaving 2 bases between the germline ends. The CDR3 loop spans 11 amino acids. CDR1 KGHSH and CDR2 LQKENI come from the germline V gene. The CDR3 sequence is CASSPEDTQYF. As DNA, the CDR3 is TGTGCCAGCTCACCAGAAGATACGCAGTATTTT.

This clone was observed a few times. The chain recombines TRBV5-1 with TRBJ2-1; no clear D. Trimming pared 0 bases from V and 8 bases from J, leaving 12 bases between. The CDR3 extends over 14 amino acids. CDR1 is SGHRS and CDR2 is YFSETQ in the germline V gene. CDR3 sequence reads: CASSLELSSHEQFF. The CDR3 DNA sequence: TGCGCCAGCAGCTTGGAGCTGAGTTCCCATGAGCAGTTCTTC.

Details on this clone: Other DNA sequences within the sample encode an identical CDR3. J is TRBJ2-1 and V is TRBV9; 9 positions agree with TRBD2. V lost 2 bases and J lost 4; bases outside the gene matches: 4. From germline, CDR1 is SGDLS and CDR2 YYNGEE. This CDR3 region has 15 residues. For the CDR3, the DNA is TGTGCCAGCAGCGTCGCTAGCGGGAATTACAATGAGCAGTTCTTC. This gives the protein CASSVASGNYNEQFF.

V gene TRBV19 combines with J gene TRBJ2-3; 8 bases agree with TRBD2. The CDR3 consists of 15 residues. Trimming took 3 bases from V and 4 from J; bases not matched to a gene: 6. CDR1 is LNHDA, CDR2 SQIVND, per germline (reference sequence). CDR3: CASSISGRAADTQYF. CDR3 coding DNA: TGTGCCAGTAGTATTTCCGGGAGGGCCGCAGATACGCAGTATTTT.

The chain is built from TRBV7-3 and TRBJ2-1; 10 bases map to TRBD2. The V gene's germline CDR1 is SGHTA and CDR2 FQGTGA. The trim removed 9 bases at V and 6 bases at J, leaving 11 bases unmatched. The length of the CDR3 is 15 residues. The CDR3 DNA sequence: TGTGCCAGTAGTATAGCGGGAGGCCTTTTCAATGAGCAGTTCTTC. Amino acid sequence: CASSIAGGLFNEQFF. Full variable domain (rest looked up from reference TRBV7-3 and TRBJ2-1): GAGVSQTPSNKVTEKGKYVELRCDPISGHTALYWYRQSLGQGPEFLIYFQGTGAADDSGLPNDRFFAVRPEGSVSTLKIQRTERGDSAVYLCASSIAGGLFNEQFFGPGTRLTVL.

This chain joins TRBV6-6 and TRBJ2-5; a possible D gene is TRBD1 (5 bases). The V end lost 9 bases, the J end lost 7 bases, and 27 bases lay between the germline ends. CDR1 and CDR2 (germline): MNHNY, SVGAGI (reference sequence). The CDR3 length is 16 residues. The CDR3 DNA reads as TGTGCCAGGAACTTCTGGGGCCCCAAGATTTCTGGGACCCAGTACTTC. Residues: CARNFWGPKISGTQYF.

This clone turned up a few times. The rearrangement joins TRBV27 to TRBJ2-1; D is unresolved. Germline V gene lookup returns CDR1 MNHEY and CDR2 SMNVEV (reference sequence). The germline V and J ends were trimmed by 2 bases and 7 bases, with 15 bases remaining between them. The CDR3 runs to 15 residues. The DNA of the CDR3 is TGTGCCAGCAGTTTACATGGTGTCCTTGGGAATGAGCAGTTCTTC. Protein: CASSLHGVLGNEQFF.

This chain joins TRBV28 and TRBJ1-2; 10 bases are shared with TRBD1. V lost 10 bases to trimming and J lost 0 bases; unmatched junction nucleotides: 11. The germline V gene has CDR1 MDHEN and CDR2 SYDVKM. The CDR3 sequence is 16 residues long. The CDR3 coding sequence is TGTGCCACCCCACGGGACAGGGGACCACCTAACTATGGCTACACCTTC. Amino acid sequence: CATPRDRGPPNYGYTF.

The rearrangement uses TRBV10-3 and TRBJ2-1, with 10 bases identical to TRBD2. The CDR3 consists of 14 residues. Germline CDR1 ENHRY, CDR2 SYGVKD. J gave up 6 bases and V 3 bases, and 2 bases lay outside the gene matches. The CDR3 coding sequence is TGTGCCATCAGTGACCTAGCGGGAGCCAATGAGCAGTTCTTC. Its translation: CAISDLAGANEQFF.

The chain is built from TRBV6-6 and TRBJ2-2, with 8 bases aligning to TRBD2. Trimming took 6 bases from V and 4 from J; bases not matched to a gene: 7. Germline assignment: CDR1 MNHNY and CDR2 SVGAGI (reference sequence). The CDR3 is 15 residues long. The DNA of the CDR3 is TGTGCCAGCAGGGGAAGCGGGAGACGCACCGGGGAGCTGTTTTTT. It encodes CASRGSGRRTGELFF.

The chain is built from TRBV11-2 and TRBJ2-2; D is ambiguous. V lost 6 bases and J lost 5, with 13 bases in between. The CDR3 extends over 14 amino acids. CDR1 and CDR2 (germline): SGHAT, FQNNGV. The CDR3 region is CASRPGPFTGELFF. CDR3 nucleotides: TGTGCCAGCAGGCCCGGCCCGTTTACCGGGGAGCTGTTTTTT.